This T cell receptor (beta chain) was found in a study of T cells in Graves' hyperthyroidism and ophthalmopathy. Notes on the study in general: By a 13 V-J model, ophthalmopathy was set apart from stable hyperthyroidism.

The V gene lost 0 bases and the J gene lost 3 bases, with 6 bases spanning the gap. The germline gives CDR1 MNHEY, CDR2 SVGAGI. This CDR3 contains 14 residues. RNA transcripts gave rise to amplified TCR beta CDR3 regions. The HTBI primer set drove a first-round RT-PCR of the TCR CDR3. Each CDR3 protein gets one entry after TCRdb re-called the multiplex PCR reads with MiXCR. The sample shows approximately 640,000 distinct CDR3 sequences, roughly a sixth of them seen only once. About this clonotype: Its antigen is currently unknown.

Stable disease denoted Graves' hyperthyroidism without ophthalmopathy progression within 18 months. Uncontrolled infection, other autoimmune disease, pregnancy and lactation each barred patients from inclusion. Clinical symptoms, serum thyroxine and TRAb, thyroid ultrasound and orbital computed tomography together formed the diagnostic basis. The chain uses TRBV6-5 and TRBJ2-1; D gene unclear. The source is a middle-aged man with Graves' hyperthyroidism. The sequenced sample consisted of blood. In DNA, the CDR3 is TGTGCCAGCAGTTACTCGCGTAACTACAATGAGCAGTTCTTC. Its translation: CASSYSRNYNEQFF.